This TCR beta chain was recovered during a study of blood T cell repertoires in COVID-19. Study-level background: Samples representing acute and convalescent COVID-19 were sourced from the United States, Italy and Spain. T cells, B-cell-depleted T cells, or PBMCs supplied cDNA or gDNA.

Produced via immunoSEQ multiplex PCR; TCRdb's table is partial and in-frame only. The data contain about 100,000 clones, 70% to 80% of them seen just once; the ten biggest clones take up about 12%. The CDR3 has 14 amino acids. Trimming at V came to 5 bases and at J to 5 bases, leaving 8 bases not matched to a gene. Germline V CDR1 and CDR2: SSHAT, FNYEAQ (reference sequence). The sequence derives from a woman in her 70s with acute or convalescent COVID-19. The chain carries TRBV7-7 and TRBJ2-5; 7 bases match TRBD1. Sequenced input: peripheral blood. The CDR3 nucleotides read TGTGCCAGCAGCCAAAGACAGGGTGCGGAGACCCAGTACTTC. Protein sequence: CASSQRQGAETQYF.